This T cell receptor beta chain was captured in a study of technical replicates of blood from several donors. Sequencing was performed with immunoSEQ multiplex PCR; in TCRdb, only in-frame clones are kept and a portion is missing. The sample comprises some 87,000 clones, 85% to 95% of which are singletons, and under 0.5% rests with the top ten. The V gene end was trimmed by 5 bases and the J gene end by 4 bases; junction bases not matched to a gene: 10. CDR1 and CDR2 from the germline V gene are MNHEY and SVGAGI. There are 15 residues in the CDR3. The table lists this clone with a count of one. Source material: T cells isolated from PBMCs. The rearrangement joins TRBV6-5 to TRBJ1-2, with 7 bases lining up with TRBD1. The clonotype comes from a human donor in good health. The DNA of the CDR3 is TGTGCCAGCAGTGGCCGGACAGGAGTTTTCTATGGCTACACCTTC. Its translation is CASSGRTGVFYGYTF.